Described below is a single TCR beta chain sequence and its context. As yet, its antigen is unknown. These data come from a study of CD4+ T cells in melanoma. The CDR3 spans 17 residues. Germline loops: CDR1 MNHNS, CDR2 SASEGT. Trimming took off 4 bases at V and 0 bases at J, with 16 bases between the two ends. Study-level findings and limits: Neoantigen-specific CD4+ T cells in melanoma reportedly had diverse differentiation states.

The assay was immunoSEQ multiplex PCR, and TCRdb's table has in-frame clones only and misses some. This repertoire shows roughly 5,000 clones, roughly three fifths found once; its top ten account for approximately 30%. The specimen sequenced was cells from a culture (not recorded whether cultured in vitro). The receptor comes from a human donor with melanoma. V is TRBV6-1 and J is TRBJ1-5; a possible D gene is TRBD1 (5 bases). The CDR3 region has the DNA TGTGCCAGCAGTGCCCCCCTTAGAGGGGATAGCAATCAGCCCCAGCATTTT. As protein: CASSAPLRGDSNQPQHF.